This record concerns one T cell receptor beta chain sequence. The data belong to a study of response to subunit inactivated influenza vaccine. MiXCR, run by TCRdb on the RT-PCR reads, gives a single entry per CDR3 protein. This repertoire shows 500,000 to 600,000 distinct CDR3 sequences, around 10% found once; its top ten account for 8% to 13%. Germline lookup yields CDR1 LNHNV and CDR2 YYDKDF (reference sequence). Trimming removed 3 bases from V and 0 bases from J, with 10 bases in between. The CDR3 loop spans 15 amino acids. The same sample was also used in a study of T cells expressing NK-cell markers. That work contributes: With UMIs, 5'RACE template switching was used to make TCR beta cDNA.

The chain is built from TRBV15 and TRBJ2-3; D possibly matches TRBD1 or TRBD2 (5 bases each). This TCR derives from a man aged 50 to 60 who received an inactivated influenza vaccine. Sequenced here: PBMCs from blood, sampled on the day of vaccination. In DNA form, the CDR3 reads TGTGCCACCAGCAGTGGGACCAGAAGCACAGATACGCAGTATTTT. This gives the protein CATSSGTRSTDTQYF.